Listed below are T cell receptor beta chains from one sample, sequenced in a study of graft-versus-host responses after intestinal transplantation. Here immunoSEQ multiplex PCR was the method, and the copy in TCRdb shows in-frame clones only, minus some. Counted here are around 17,000 clones, approximately 80% occurring once; the ten biggest clones make up approximately 5%. Material: ileum tissue, obtained 17 days after transplant. The receptor source for this set is a human patient who received an intestinal transplant, so some T cells may come from the graft donor. Each CDR3 is given with its conserved first and last residue. A D gene is named only where the DNA matches it firmly. For some rows the clone size is stated as once, few or many, or as a class when expanded; others skip it.

clone size: NA
J gene: TRBJ2-5
V gene: TRBV6-5
D gene: NA
CDR3 DNA: TGTGCCAGCAGTCCTACAGGAGAAGAGACCCAGTACTTC
CDR3 protein: CASSPTGEETQYF

clone size: few
J gene: TRBJ2-7
V gene: TRBV5-1
D gene: NA
CDR3 DNA: TGCGCCAGCAGCTTGGTTCTAGGAGGGGCCTACGAGCAGTACTTC
CDR3 protein: CASSLVLGGAYEQYF

clone size: NA
J gene: TRBJ2-7
V gene: TRBV27
D gene: NA
CDR3 DNA: TGTGCCAGCAGTCACTCCTACGAGCAGTACTTC
CDR3 protein: CASSHSYEQYF

clone size: NA
J gene: TRBJ1-6
V gene: TRBV2
D gene: TRBD1
CDR3 DNA: TGTGCCAGCAATCGACAGGGAACTTCACCCCTCCACTTT
CDR3 protein: CASNRQGTSPLHF

clone size: NA
J gene: TRBJ2-1
V gene: TRBV7-9
D gene: NA
CDR3 DNA: TGTGCCAGCAGCCACCCTTGGACTATAGTTACCTACAATGAGCAGTTCTTC
CDR3 protein: CASSHPWTIVTYNEQFF

clone size: once
J gene: TRBJ2-1
V gene: TRBV28
D gene: TRBD2
CDR3 DNA: TGTGCCAGCAGCCGTCGACTAGCGGGAGTGCCTTTACAGTTCTTC
CDR3 protein: CASSRRLAGVPLQFF

clone size: NA
J gene: TRBJ2-3
V gene: TRBV7-2
D gene: NA
CDR3 DNA: TGTGCCAGCAGCTTAGTAGGAGGGCCGAGCACAGATACGCAGTATTTT
CDR3 protein: CASSLVGGPSTDTQYF

clone size: NA
J gene: TRBJ1-5
V gene: TRBV6-5
D gene: NA
CDR3 DNA: TGTGCCAGCAGTTACACGTGGGACAATCAGCCCCAGCATTTT
CDR3 protein: CASSYTWDNQPQHF

clone size: NA
J gene: TRBJ1-1
V gene: TRBV28
D gene: NA
CDR3 DNA: TGTGCCAGCAGCCTACTCAGCGGGGCGAACACTGAAGCTTTCTTT
CDR3 protein: CASSLLSGANTEAFF

clone size: NA
J gene: TRBJ2-3
V gene: TRBV27
D gene: NA
CDR3 DNA: TGTGCCAGCAGTTTCCTTCCTCTGGAGGCTAGCACAGATACGCAGTATTTT
CDR3 protein: CASSFLPLEASTDTQYF

clone size: NA
J gene: TRBJ1-5
V gene: TRBV6-5
D gene: NA
CDR3 DNA: TGTGCCAGCAGCCGACAGGACAGCAATCAGCCCCAGCATTTT
CDR3 protein: CASSRQDSNQPQHF

clone size: few
J gene: TRBJ1-1
V gene: TRBV28
D gene: NA
CDR3 DNA: TGTGCCAGCAGTTTTCGTGAGAACACTGAAGCTTTCTTT
CDR3 protein: CASSFRENTEAFF

clone size: NA
J gene: TRBJ2-3
V gene: TRBV6-1
D gene: NA
CDR3 DNA: TGTGCCAGCAGTGTTGAGGGGAGACACACAGATACGCAGTATTTT
CDR3 protein: CASSVEGRHTDTQYF

clone size: NA
J gene: TRBJ2-7
V gene: TRBV7-2
D gene: NA
CDR3 DNA: TGTGCCAGCAGCGCACCCACATATAGGGCCCCATACGAGCAGTACTTC
CDR3 protein: CASSAPTYRAPYEQYF

clone size: few
J gene: TRBJ2-7
V gene: TRBV2
D gene: TRBD2
CDR3 DNA: TGTGCCAGCAGGGCGGGGGGAGCCTACGAGCAGTACTTC
CDR3 protein: CASRAGGAYEQYF

clone size: NA
J gene: TRBJ2-1
V gene: TRBV5-4
D gene: TRBD2
CDR3 DNA: TGTGCCAGCAGCTTTCGACTAGCGGGAGACGGCGAGCAGTTCTTC
CDR3 protein: CASSFRLAGDGEQFF

clone size: NA
J gene: TRBJ2-7
V gene: TRBV9
D gene: TRBD2
CDR3 DNA: TGTGCCAGCAGCGGTAGCGGGAGTCCTTACGAGCAGTACTTC
CDR3 protein: CASSGSGSPYEQYF

clone size: once
J gene: TRBJ2-7
V gene: TRBV30
D gene: NA
CDR3 DNA: TGTGCCTGGAGTGTCGGGACCACCTACGAGCAGTACTTC
CDR3 protein: CAWSVGTTYEQYF

clone size: NA
J gene: TRBJ2-3
V gene: TRBV27
D gene: NA
CDR3 DNA: TGTGCCAGCAGTTTATCGACAGCCTTTACAGATACGCAGTATTTT
CDR3 protein: CASSLSTAFTDTQYF

clone size: NA
J gene: TRBJ1-1
V gene: TRBV30
D gene: NA
CDR3 DNA: TGTGCCTGGAGTGTACCGGGGGCGATCGCTGAAGCTTTCTTT
CDR3 protein: CAWSVPGAIAEAFF

clone size: once
J gene: TRBJ2-3
V gene: TRBV10-3
D gene: NA
CDR3 DNA: TGTGCCATCGGGAAGGGACGGTCTACCGATACGCAGTATTTT
CDR3 protein: CAIGKGRSTDTQYF

clone size: NA
J gene: TRBJ2-7
V gene: TRBV27
D gene: NA
CDR3 DNA: TGTGCCAGCAGTTTCCTCCAATCTGGAGCTAGAGCTGGGGGGGAGCAGTACTTC
CDR3 protein: CASSFLQSGARAGGEQYF

clone size: few
J gene: TRBJ2-2
V gene: TRBV5-1
D gene: TRBD1
CDR3 DNA: TGCGCCAGCAGCTTGTCTGGGGGACAGGGGACCGGGGAGCTGTTTTTT
CDR3 protein: CASSLSGGQGTGELFF

clone size: once
J gene: TRBJ2-3
V gene: TRBV6-1
D gene: NA
CDR3 DNA: TGTGCCAGCCAGTGGCGCGGATCTAGCACAGATACGCAGTATTTT
CDR3 protein: CASQWRGSSTDTQYF

clone size: NA
J gene: TRBJ2-7
V gene: TRBV28
D gene: NA
CDR3 DNA: TGTGCCAGCAGTTTCCCAGGGGCCTCCTACGAGCAGTACTTC
CDR3 protein: CASSFPGASYEQYF

clone size: NA
J gene: TRBJ2-7
V gene: TRBV9
D gene: NA
CDR3 DNA: TGTGCCAGCAGCCCAGCCCCCCGGAAGGAGCAGTACTTC
CDR3 protein: CASSPAPRKEQYF

clone size: NA
J gene: TRBJ1-4
V gene: TRBV7-9
D gene: NA
CDR3 DNA: TGTGCCAGCAGCTTAGTAATAGGGAGTCCTGAAAAACTGTTTTTT
CDR3 protein: CASSLVIGSPEKLFF

clone size: NA
J gene: TRBJ2-1
V gene: TRBV4-3
D gene: NA
CDR3 DNA: TGCGCCAGCAGCCAAGATAGGTCTAGCTCCTACAATGAGCAGTTCTTC
CDR3 protein: CASSQDRSSSYNEQFF

clone size: NA
J gene: TRBJ2-7
V gene: TRBV6-1
D gene: NA
CDR3 DNA: TGTGCCAGCAGTGAACCGGGGGAGACAACCTACGAGCAGTACTTC
CDR3 protein: CASSEPGETTYEQYF

clone size: NA
J gene: TRBJ1-2
V gene: TRBV6-6
D gene: NA
CDR3 DNA: TGTGCCAGCAGTCGAGCTCAGGGGTCGGGCTACACCTTC
CDR3 protein: CASSRAQGSGYTF

clone size: few
J gene: TRBJ1-2
V gene: TRBV5-1
D gene: NA
CDR3 DNA: TGCGCCAGCAGCTTGGTGGGGCGACCTAACTATGGCTACACCTTC
CDR3 protein: CASSLVGRPNYGYTF

clone size: NA
J gene: TRBJ2-5
V gene: TRBV5-3
D gene: NA
CDR3 DNA: TGTGCCAGAAGCTTGTGGGGACAAGAGACCCAGTACTTC
CDR3 protein: CARSLWGQETQYF

clone size: NA
J gene: TRBJ1-2
V gene: TRBV28
D gene: NA
CDR3 DNA: TGTGCCAGCAGTTCCTTCGGGGGGCTTGGCTACACCTTC
CDR3 protein: CASSSFGGLGYTF

clone size: NA
J gene: TRBJ2-3
V gene: TRBV30
D gene: NA
CDR3 DNA: TGTGCCTGGAGTGTAGGGGGAGGAACTCATACGCAGTATTTT
CDR3 protein: CAWSVGGGTHTQYF

clone size: NA
J gene: TRBJ2-3
V gene: TRBV14
D gene: NA
CDR3 DNA: TGTGCCAGCAGCCTTCTAGCGTTGGGCACAGATACGCAGTATTTT
CDR3 protein: CASSLLALGTDTQYF

clone size: NA
J gene: TRBJ2-3
V gene: TRBV4-2
D gene: TRBD2
CDR3 DNA: TGTGCCAGCAGTTGGGTGGCGGGAGGGCCTGAAGATACGCAGTATTTT
CDR3 protein: CASSWVAGGPEDTQYF

clone size: NA
J gene: TRBJ2-3
V gene: TRBV9
D gene: NA
CDR3 DNA: TGTGCCAGCAGCGTAGAGGAAACAGATACGCAGTATTTT
CDR3 protein: CASSVEETDTQYF

clone size: once
J gene: TRBJ1-2
V gene: TRBV29-1
D gene: TRBD1
CDR3 DNA: TGCAGCGTTGGGGCAGGGGACAGGGGGCACTATGGCTACACCTTC
CDR3 protein: CSVGAGDRGHYGYTF

clone size: NA
J gene: TRBJ2-5
V gene: TRBV20-1
D gene: NA
CDR3 DNA: TGCAGTGCTGAGTCCCCAGAGACCCAGTACTTC
CDR3 protein: CSAESPETQYF

clone size: NA
J gene: TRBJ1-6
V gene: TRBV5-6
D gene: NA
CDR3 DNA: TGTGCCAGCAGCTTGTTGGCATTGACACCCCTCCACTTT
CDR3 protein: CASSLLALTPLHF

clone size: once
J gene: TRBJ2-3
V gene: TRBV7-9
D gene: TRBD2
CDR3 DNA: TGTGCCAGCACCATAAGCGGGAGAAGCACAGATACGCAGTATTTT
CDR3 protein: CASTISGRSTDTQYF

clone size: NA
J gene: TRBJ2-5
V gene: TRBV11-2
D gene: NA
CDR3 DNA: TGTGCCAGCAGCAAGGGCATGGCGACCCAAGAGACCCAGTACTTC
CDR3 protein: CASSKGMATQETQYF

clone size: NA
J gene: TRBJ2-5
V gene: TRBV11-2
D gene: NA
CDR3 DNA: TGTGCCAGCAGCTTAGCCGTGGGGAAAGAGACCCAGTACTTC
CDR3 protein: CASSLAVGKETQYF

clone size: NA
J gene: TRBJ1-5
V gene: TRBV28
D gene: NA
CDR3 DNA: TGTGCCAGCAGTAGGGGTAATCAGCCCCAGCATTTT
CDR3 protein: CASSRGNQPQHF

clone size: NA
J gene: TRBJ2-7
V gene: TRBV28
D gene: TRBD1
CDR3 DNA: TGTGCCAGCAGTTTCCCCTATCCGGGCGGGACAGGGGTTCACGAGCAGTACTTC
CDR3 protein: CASSFPYPGGTGVHEQYF

clone size: NA
J gene: TRBJ1-4
V gene: TRBV6-1
D gene: NA
CDR3 DNA: TGTGCCAGCAGTGAAAGAAAGGCTTCACCGAATGAAAAACTGTTTTTT
CDR3 protein: CASSERKASPNEKLFF

clone size: NA
J gene: TRBJ1-1
V gene: TRBV4-3
D gene: TRBD1
CDR3 DNA: TGCGCCAGCAGCCAAGACCCAGGGGGGGGCACTGAAGCTTTCTTT
CDR3 protein: CASSQDPGGGTEAFF

clone size: NA
J gene: TRBJ1-1
V gene: TRBV7-8
D gene: NA
CDR3 DNA: TGTGCCAGCAGCAAGCGGACAGCCCCTGAAGCTTTCTTT
CDR3 protein: CASSKRTAPEAFF

clone size: NA
J gene: TRBJ2-5
V gene: TRBV7-3
D gene: NA
CDR3 DNA: TGTGCCAGCAGCTCGACCGGGACCCAAGAGACCCAGTACTTC
CDR3 protein: CASSSTGTQETQYF

clone size: NA
J gene: TRBJ1-4
V gene: TRBV5-1
D gene: NA
CDR3 DNA: TGCGCCAGCAGCTTTGTCGACCTTAATGAAAAACTGTTTTTT
CDR3 protein: CASSFVDLNEKLFF

clone size: NA
J gene: TRBJ2-1
V gene: TRBV9
D gene: NA
CDR3 DNA: TGTGCCAGCAGCGAGAGCTCCTACAATGAGCAGTTCTTC
CDR3 protein: CASSESSYNEQFF

clone size: NA
J gene: TRBJ2-2
V gene: TRBV4-1
D gene: NA
CDR3 DNA: TGCGCCAGCAGCCACGCGAACACCGGGGAGCTGTTTTTT
CDR3 protein: CASSHANTGELFF

clone size: once
J gene: TRBJ1-1
V gene: TRBV4-2
D gene: TRBD1
CDR3 DNA: TGTGCCAGCAGCCAGGCGATTGGACAGGGGAACACTGAAGCTTTCTTT
CDR3 protein: CASSQAIGQGNTEAFF

clone size: once
J gene: TRBJ2-5
V gene: TRBV18
D gene: NA
CDR3 DNA: TGTGCCAGCTCACCAGGGGCGCGTGAGACCCAGTACTTC
CDR3 protein: CASSPGARETQYF

clone size: NA
J gene: TRBJ1-3
V gene: TRBV28
D gene: TRBD1
CDR3 DNA: TGTGCCAGCAGTTCCGGGAGTAAGGGGGCTAAAAACACCATATATTTT
CDR3 protein: CASSSGSKGAKNTIYF